One and the same sample provided the 13 T cell receptor beta chains below, sequenced in a study of blood T cell repertoires in COVID-19 (TCRdb year 2020). The library came from the immunoSEQ multiplex PCR assay. Imported from immuneACCESS, the table was reduced by TCRdb to in-frame sequences with V and J called. These copies leave out some clones; in studies compared against another copy, an unresolved V gene accounts for under half, and the cause of the remainder is not known. The sample data list 250,000 or so clones, and 80% to 90% of these were observed just once. Over 1.3% of the sample belongs to the ten largest clones. The sequenced material came from peripheral blood. Every receptor here comes from a man older than 75 with acute or convalescent COVID-19.

V usage is TRBV2 and J usage is TRBJ2-3, with 10 positions matching TRBD1. The CDR3 spans 14 residues. The ends lost 4 bases at V and 6 bases at J; junction bases unmatched: 4. CDR1 SNHLY and CDR2 FYNNEI come from the germline V gene. The CDR3 here is CASSVTGQGDTQYF. The CDR3 DNA reads TGTGCCAGCAGTGTGACGGGACAGGGGGATACGCAGTATTTT. Variable domain in full (rest from reference TRBV2 and TRBJ2-3): EPEVTQTPSHQVTQMGQEVILRCVPISNHLYFYWYRQILGQKVEFLVSFYNNEISEKSEIFDDQFSVERPDGSNFTLKIRSTKLEDSAMYFCASSVTGQGDTQYFGPGTRLTVL.

The chain combines TRBV19 with TRBJ1-5, with TRBD1 as a possible D gene (6 bases). Trimming took 3 bases from V and 1 from J, leaving 10 bases between them. CDR1 and CDR2 (germline): LNHDA, SQIVND (reference sequence). The CDR3 covers 15 residues. CDR3 sequence reads: CASSMVGASNQPQHF. CDR3 bases: TGTGCCAGTAGTATGGTGGGGGCAAGCAATCAGCCCCAGCATTTT.

The chain carries TRBV28 and TRBJ2-3, with no clear D. Trimming cost V 4 bases and J 1 base, with 15 bases left between them. Germline lookup yields CDR1 MDHEN and CDR2 SYDVKM. The length of the CDR3 is 16 residues. The CDR3 DNA reads TGTGCCAGCAGTTCGGGTAGCTCCGAACGCACAGATACGCAGTATTTT. Its protein product is CASSSGSSERTDTQYF.

This clone was counted once. The chain couples TRBV23-1 to TRBJ1-2; 7 positions agree with TRBD1. TRBV23-1 counts as an open reading frame of uncertain function. J gave up 8 bases and V 7 bases, and 19 bases lay outside the gene matches. The CDR3 loop spans 16 amino acids. The CDR3 spells CASICTLTDRVRGYTF. CDR3 nucleotides: TGCGCCAGCATTTGCACCTTGACAGACAGGGTTAGAGGCTACACCTTC.

The chain is built from TRBV7-3 and TRBJ1-3, with D possibly being TRBD1 (5 bases). CDR3 length: 17 residues. The ends were cut back, 2 bases at V and 0 bases at J, with 14 bases in the middle. Germline CDR1 is SGHTA and CDR2 is FQGTGA. The CDR3 DNA sequence: TGTGCCAGCAGCTTAGGGGCAGGGCCGGGCTCTGGAAACACCATATATTTT. It encodes CASSLGAGPGSGNTIYF.

The V call is TRBV9, the J call TRBJ1-1; D gene ambiguous. V was shortened by 4 bases and J by 1 base, with 11 bases between the two germline ends. The CDR3 loop spans 14 amino acids. Germline loops: CDR1 SGDLS, CDR2 YYNGEE. The CDR3 region has the DNA TGTGCCAGCAGCACGAGAGCAGGGAACACTGAAGCTTTCTTT. It codes for CASSTRAGNTEAFF. The full variable domain, rest sourced from reference TRBV9 and TRBJ1-1, is DSGVTQTPKHLITATGQRVTLRCSPRSGDLSVYWYQQSLDQGLQFLIQYYNGEERAKGNILERFSAQQFPDLHSELNLSSLELGDSALYFCASSTRAGNTEAFFGQGTRLTVV.

The rearrangement links TRBV7-7 to TRBJ2-3, with D tentatively TRBD2 (5 bases). Germline-derived CDR1 and CDR2 are SSHAT and FNYEAQ (reference sequence). The CDR3 length is 14 residues. The chain's CDR3 is CASAFDWSADTQYF. For the CDR3, the DNA is TGTGCTAGCGCCTTTGATTGGAGTGCAGATACGCAGTATTTT. Combining the CDR3 with reference TRBV7-7 and TRBJ2-3 gives the whole variable domain GAGVSQSPRYKVTKRGQDVTLRCDPISSHATLYWYQQALGQGPEFLTYFNYEAQPDKSGLPSDRFSAERPEGSISTLTIQRTEQRDSAMYRCASAFDWSADTQYFGPGTRLTVL.

The V and J genes are TRBV29-1 and TRBJ2-5; maybe TRBD1 (5 bases). Germline CDR1 and CDR2: SQVTM and ANQGSEA. Deletions cut 4 bases from V and 4 bases from J, with 13 bases between. This CDR3 comprises 13 residues. As DNA, the CDR3 is TGCAGCGTTGGATCAGGGATGGGAGAGACCCAGTACTTC. It yields the protein CSVGSGMGETQYF.

The V and J genes are TRBV28 and TRBJ2-7, with TRBD2 matching over 10 bases. The CDR3 has 17 residues. The trim removed 1 base at V and 1 base at J, leaving 7 bases unmatched. From germline, CDR1 is MDHEN and CDR2 SYDVKM. CDR3 sequence reads: CASSLYSLAGVSYEQYF. In DNA form, the CDR3 reads TGTGCCAGCAGTTTATATTCCCTAGCGGGAGTGTCCTACGAGCAGTACTTC.

V and J are TRBV11-3 and TRBJ2-2, with 10 nucleotides matching TRBD2. There are 17 residues in the CDR3. The J segment lost 3 bases and the V segment lost 4 bases, leaving 8 bases of the junction unmatched. Germline lookup yields CDR1 SGHNT and CDR2 YENEEA. CDR3 DNA: TGTGCCAGCAGCTCCCCCTCTAGCGGGGGCCACACCGGGGAGCTGTTTTTT. Translating it yields CASSSPSSGGHTGELFF.

V usage is TRBV7-9 and J usage is TRBJ2-2; tentative D call: TRBD2 (6 bases). Germline V gene data show CDR1 as SEHNR and CDR2 as FQNEAQ (reference sequence). The CDR3 sequence is 15 residues long. Trimming left V 3 bases short and J 5 bases short, with 13 bases between. The CDR3 region has the DNA TGTGCCAGCAGCTTCAGTGGGACTGAGACCGGGGAGCTGTTTTTT. Protein product: CASSFSGTETGELFF.

This clone has a single count. This chain connects TRBV5-4 to TRBJ1-2, with TRBD1 identical over 7 bases. The CDR3 length is 17 residues. Germline V gene lookup returns CDR1 SGHNT and CDR2 YYREEE (reference sequence). J was trimmed by 8 bases and V by 4 bases; bases with no gene match: 20. The CDR3 coding sequence is TGTGCCAGCAGCCCGGGACAGCCGGGGGCGACTTCTGTGGGCTACACCTTC. This encodes CASSPGQPGATSVGYTF.

The count of this clone is one. This chain joins TRBV9 and TRBJ2-1, with D tentatively TRBD2 (5 bases). Per the germline V gene, CDR1 is SGDLS and CDR2 is YYNGEE. Trimming removed 0 bases at V and 7 bases at J, with 11 bases between. CDR3 length equals 14 residues. CDR3 in DNA: TGTGCCAGCAGCGTAGCGGAGGTCCCTAATGAGCAGTTCTTC. Protein product: CASSVAEVPNEQFF. The complete variable domain, with remaining parts taken from reference TRBV9 and TRBJ2-1, reads DSGVTQTPKHLITATGQRVTLRCSPRSGDLSVYWYQQSLDQGLQFLIQYYNGEERAKGNILERFSAQQFPDLHSELNLSSLELGDSALYFCASSVAEVPNEQFFGPGTRLTVL.